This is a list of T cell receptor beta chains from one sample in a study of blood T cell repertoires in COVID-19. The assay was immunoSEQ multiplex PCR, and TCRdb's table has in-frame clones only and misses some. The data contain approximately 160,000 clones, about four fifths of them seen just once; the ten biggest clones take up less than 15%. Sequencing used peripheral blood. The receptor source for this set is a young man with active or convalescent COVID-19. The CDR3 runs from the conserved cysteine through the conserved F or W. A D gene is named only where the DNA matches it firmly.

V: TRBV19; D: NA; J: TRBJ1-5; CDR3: CASSILHLSNQPQHF
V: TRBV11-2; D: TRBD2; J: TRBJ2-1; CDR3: CASSLGGGLAGENEQFF
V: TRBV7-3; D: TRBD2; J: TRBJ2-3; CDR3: CASSLTYTGGRGDTQYF
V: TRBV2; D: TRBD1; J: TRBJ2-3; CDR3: CASRTGTGGTDTQYF
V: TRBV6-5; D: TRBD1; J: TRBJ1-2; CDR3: CASSFGQGKGYTF
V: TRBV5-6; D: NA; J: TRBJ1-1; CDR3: CASSLVAGASGVAFF
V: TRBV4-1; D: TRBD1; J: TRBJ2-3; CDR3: CASSQQHRDSLPDTQYF
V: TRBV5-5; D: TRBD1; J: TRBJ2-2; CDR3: CASSLGTAGGRTGELFF
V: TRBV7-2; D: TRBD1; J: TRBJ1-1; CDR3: CASSRQGWDTEAFF
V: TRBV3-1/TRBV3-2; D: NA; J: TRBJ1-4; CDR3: CASSQRRDEKLFF
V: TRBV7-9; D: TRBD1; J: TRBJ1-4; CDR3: CASSFSGGAANEKLFF
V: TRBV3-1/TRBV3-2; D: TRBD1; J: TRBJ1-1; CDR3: CASAQGAGTEAFF
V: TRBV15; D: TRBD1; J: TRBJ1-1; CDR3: CATSRDRTGETVTEAFF
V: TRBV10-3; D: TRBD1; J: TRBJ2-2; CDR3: CAISPGTGNTGELFF
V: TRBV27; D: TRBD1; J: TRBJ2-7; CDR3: CASSRGDRPYEQYF
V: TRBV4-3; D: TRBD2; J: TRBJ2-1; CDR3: CASSQLSGRTGGDEQFF
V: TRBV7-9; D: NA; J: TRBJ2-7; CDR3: CASSLEQNYEQYF
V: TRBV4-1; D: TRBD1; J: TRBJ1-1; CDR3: CASSQRDRENTEAFF
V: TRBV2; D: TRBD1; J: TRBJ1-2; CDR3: CASSNSRDRPSDYGYTF
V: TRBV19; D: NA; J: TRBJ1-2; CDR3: CASSISRGYGYTF
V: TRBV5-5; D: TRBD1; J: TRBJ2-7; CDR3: CASSLRGGWTGEYEQYF
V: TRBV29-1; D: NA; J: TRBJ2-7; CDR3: CSVFMEGTYEQYF
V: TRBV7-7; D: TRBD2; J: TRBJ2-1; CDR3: CASSPRAGENEQFF
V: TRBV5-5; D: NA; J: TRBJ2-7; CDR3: CASSLAPTYEQYF
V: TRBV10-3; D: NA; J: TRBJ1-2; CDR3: CAIKQSGRLKYGYTF
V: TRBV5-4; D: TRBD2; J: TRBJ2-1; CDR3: CASSQTRRGGSEQFF
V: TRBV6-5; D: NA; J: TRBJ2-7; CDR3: CASSYGLDYRYEQYF
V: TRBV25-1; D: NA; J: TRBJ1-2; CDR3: CASSTGPPGDGYTF
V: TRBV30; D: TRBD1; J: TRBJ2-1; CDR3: CAWRLLRDRGRGYNEQFF
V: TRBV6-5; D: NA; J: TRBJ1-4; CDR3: CASSYSQGGEKLFF
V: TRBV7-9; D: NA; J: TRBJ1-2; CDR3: CASSLDTNYGYTF
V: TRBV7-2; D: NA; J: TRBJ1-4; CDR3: CASSLYGGYNEKLFF
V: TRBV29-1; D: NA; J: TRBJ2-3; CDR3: CSVGLLADTQYF
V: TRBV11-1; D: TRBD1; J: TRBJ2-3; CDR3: CASSFPQGSTDTQYF
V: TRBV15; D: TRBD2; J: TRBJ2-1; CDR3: CATSRTLVLAGGNEQFF
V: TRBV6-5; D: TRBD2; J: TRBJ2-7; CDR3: CASSTGGGAGYEQYF
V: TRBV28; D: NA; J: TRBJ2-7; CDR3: CASSFLTYEQYF
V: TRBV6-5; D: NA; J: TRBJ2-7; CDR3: CASRRSPGQGYEQYF
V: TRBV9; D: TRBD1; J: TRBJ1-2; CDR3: CASSVGDSQNYGYTF
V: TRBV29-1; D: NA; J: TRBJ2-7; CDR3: CSARDTSYEQYF
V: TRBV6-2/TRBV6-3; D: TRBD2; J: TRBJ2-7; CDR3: CASSSPAAGGYEQYF
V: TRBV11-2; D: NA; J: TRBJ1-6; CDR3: CASSLHSSNSPLHF
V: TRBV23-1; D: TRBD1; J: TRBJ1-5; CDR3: CASSRGLGQGSTYQPQHF
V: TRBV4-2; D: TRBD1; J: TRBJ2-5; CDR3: CASSFGDRQYQETQYF
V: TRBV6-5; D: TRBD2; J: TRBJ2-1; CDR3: CASSYSGSWDDEQFF
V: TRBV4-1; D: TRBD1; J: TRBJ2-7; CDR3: CASSQGAGQVYYEQYF
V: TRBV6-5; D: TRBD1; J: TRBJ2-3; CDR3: CASSLDRGRDTQYF
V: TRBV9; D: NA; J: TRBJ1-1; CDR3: CASSVEGDTEAFF
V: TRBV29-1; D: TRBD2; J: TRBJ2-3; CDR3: CSVRTSGGRGTQYF
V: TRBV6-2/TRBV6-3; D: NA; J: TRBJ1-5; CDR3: CASSYNRQSQPQHF
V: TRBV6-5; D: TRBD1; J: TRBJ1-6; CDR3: CASKIRDSPNSPLHF
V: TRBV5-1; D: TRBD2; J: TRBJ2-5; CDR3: CASSLELAQTQYF
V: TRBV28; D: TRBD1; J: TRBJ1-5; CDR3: CASRLQGNQPQHF
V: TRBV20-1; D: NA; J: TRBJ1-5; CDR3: CSALNQPQHF
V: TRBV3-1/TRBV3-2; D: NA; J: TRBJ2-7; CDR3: CASSQTNSYEQYF
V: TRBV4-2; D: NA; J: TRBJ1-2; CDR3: CASSQDHGHNYGYTF
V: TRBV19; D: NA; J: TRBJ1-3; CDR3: CASRRRGGGYTIYF
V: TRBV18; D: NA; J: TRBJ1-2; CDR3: CASSRDRTGYGYTF
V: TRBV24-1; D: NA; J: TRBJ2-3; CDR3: CATSARGAGTDTQYF